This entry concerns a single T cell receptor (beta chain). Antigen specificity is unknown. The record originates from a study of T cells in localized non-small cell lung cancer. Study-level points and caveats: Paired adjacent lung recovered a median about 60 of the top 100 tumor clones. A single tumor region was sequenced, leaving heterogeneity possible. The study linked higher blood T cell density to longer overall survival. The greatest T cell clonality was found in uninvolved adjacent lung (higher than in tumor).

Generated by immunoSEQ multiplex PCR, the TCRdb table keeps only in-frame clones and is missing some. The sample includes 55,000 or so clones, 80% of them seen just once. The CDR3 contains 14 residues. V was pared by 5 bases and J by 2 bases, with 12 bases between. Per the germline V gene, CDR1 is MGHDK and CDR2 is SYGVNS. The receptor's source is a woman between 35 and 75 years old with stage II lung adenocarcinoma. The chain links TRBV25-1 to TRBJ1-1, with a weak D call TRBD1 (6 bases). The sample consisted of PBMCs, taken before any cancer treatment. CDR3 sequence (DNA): TGTGCCAGCAGTAAAGGGACACCTAACACTGAAGCTTTCTTT. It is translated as CASSKGTPNTEAFF.